One sample yielded the 5 T cell receptor beta chains listed below, sequenced in a study of blood T cell repertoires in COVID-19. The table came from immunoSEQ multiplex PCR; TCRdb's copy has only in-frame clones and leaves some out. The sample records 360,000 or so clones, under 90% being singletons. Sequencing was done on a sample of PBMCs or T cells enriched from blood (not recorded which). Every receptor here comes from a woman aged 25 to 39 who had recovered from COVID-19.

This clone showed up just a few times. The V gene is TRBV15, the J gene TRBJ1-2; a weak D match, TRBD1 (6 bases). Trimming left V 5 bases short and J 3 bases short, with 13 bases between. The CDR3 contains 14 residues. Germline V gene sequence: CDR1 LNHNV, CDR2 YYDKDF (reference sequence). CDR3 DNA sequence: TGTGCCACCAGCGGATCGGGGGGCGACTATGGCTACACCTTC. Protein product: CATSGSGGDYGYTF.

The genes are TRBV7-9 and TRBJ1-6; tentatively, D is TRBD1 (5 bases). This CDR3 comprises 13 residues. The germline V gene has CDR1 SEHNR and CDR2 FQNEAQ (reference sequence). V dropped 8 bases and J dropped 7 bases, with 12 bases sitting between them. The CDR3 is CASADSPNSPLHF. DNA of the CDR3: TGTGCCAGCGCCGACAGTCCCAATTCACCCCTCCACTTT. Full variable domain (remainder filled in from reference TRBV7-9 and TRBJ1-6): DTGVSQNPRHKITKRGQNVTFRCDPISEHNRLYWYRQTLGQGPEFLTYFQNEAQLEKSRLLSDRFSAERPKGSFSTLEIQRTEQGDSAMYLCASADSPNSPLHFGNGTRLTVT.

The gene calls are TRBV19 and TRBJ2-1; 12 bases line up with TRBD2. Germline loops: CDR1 LNHDA, CDR2 SQIVND (reference sequence). Losses at the gene ends were 5 bases for V and 4 bases for J; bases not matched to a gene: 6. This CDR3 is 16 amino acids long. The CDR3 reads CASSRPSGRAYNEQFF. The CDR3, as DNA: TGTGCCAGTAGTCGGCCTAGCGGGAGGGCTTACAATGAGCAGTTCTTC.

This rearrangement joins TRBV10-3 to TRBJ2-1, with 11 bases identical to TRBD2. The V segment lost 0 bases and the J segment 9 bases; nucleotides outside the gene matches: 7. The germline V gene encodes CDR1 ENHRY and CDR2 SYGVKD. The CDR3 is 16 residues long. The CDR3 is CAISESGLAGGIEQFF. The DNA for the CDR3 is TGTGCCATCAGTGAGTCTGGGCTAGCGGGAGGTATTGAGCAGTTCTTC.

The rearrangement joins TRBV30 to TRBJ2-5; D is ambiguous. The CDR3 runs to 15 residues. CDR1 GTSNPN and CDR2 SVGIG come from the germline V gene (reference sequence). V lost 0 bases and J 4 bases, leaving 15 bases between the germline ends. The CDR3 sequence is CAWSVRMVAGETQYF. The CDR3 bases are TGTGCCTGGAGTGTAAGGATGGTAGCCGGAGAGACCCAGTACTTC. Combining the CDR3 with reference TRBV30 and TRBJ2-5 gives the whole variable domain SQTIHQWPATLVQPVGSPLSLECTVEGTSNPNLYWYRQAAGRGLQLLFYSVGIGQISSEVPQNLSASRPQDRQFILSSKKLLLSDSGFYLCAWSVRMVAGETQYFGPGTRLLVL.